The next 29 T cell receptor beta chains were all read from a single sample in a study of T cell responses to AZD1222 COVID-19 vaccine. Only in-frame clones appear in the TCRdb table, and some are missing; sequencing was by immunoSEQ multiplex PCR. The sample consists of some 170,000 clones, 85% to 90% of them appearing once. The specimen was peripheral blood, collected on day 0 of AZD1222 vaccination. The source of these receptors is an adult in good health.

V gene TRBV5-1 combines with J gene TRBJ2-5; 15 positions agree with TRBD2. Per the germline V gene, CDR1 is SGHRS and CDR2 is YFSETQ. With 2 bases clipped from V and 2 bases from J, the junction kept 4 bases outside the gene matches. The CDR3 contains 17 residues. CDR3 residues: CASSFLGTSGGQETQYF. Here the CDR3 DNA reads TGCGCCAGCAGCTTCCTTGGGACTAGCGGGGGGCAAGAGACCCAGTACTTC.

The chain couples TRBV5-1 to TRBJ2-5; 7 nucleotides line up with TRBD2. Germline-derived CDR1 and CDR2 are SGHRS and YFSETQ. The V segment lost 4 bases and the J segment 2 bases; nucleotides outside the gene matches: 5. There are 14 residues in the CDR3. CDR3: CASSNGLEQETQYF. CDR3 bases: TGCGCCAGCAGCAACGGACTAGAACAAGAGACCCAGTACTTC. Full variable domain (rest looked up from reference TRBV5-1 and TRBJ2-5): KAGVTQTPRYLIKTRGQQVTLSCSPISGHRSVSWYQQTPGQGLQFLFEYFSETQRNKGNFPGRFSGRQFSNSRSEMNVSTLELGDSALYLCASSNGLEQETQYFGPGTRLLVL.

The chain combines TRBV28 with TRBJ1-2; D perhaps matches TRBD1 (5 bases). V lost 10 bases to trimming and J lost 5 bases, with 20 bases between them. In germline, CDR1 is MDHEN, CDR2 SYDVKM. This CDR3 region has 14 residues. The chain's CDR3 is CAIGATVGLYGYTF. CDR3 nucleotide sequence: TGTGCCATTGGGGCCACGGTGGGCCTTTATGGCTACACCTTC.

This chain connects TRBV28 to TRBJ2-7; weak D call: TRBD1 (5 bases). The germline gives CDR1 MDHEN, CDR2 SYDVKM. Deletions cut 1 base from V and 6 bases from J, with 10 bases between. The CDR3 runs to 13 residues. CDR3 nucleotides: TGTGCCAGCAGTTTATTGCAGGGCAGCGAGCAGTACGTC. It specifies CASSLLQGSEQYV.

Worth noting for this clone: The junction shows a germline mismatch at one end, possibly a read error. The chain carries TRBV10-3 and TRBJ2-6; D perhaps matches TRBD1 (5 bases). This CDR3 comprises 17 residues. From germline, CDR1 is ENHRY and CDR2 SYGVKD. The CDR3 DNA reads as TGTGCCATCAGTGAGTTTTTAAGGGGCTCTGGGGCCAACGTTCTGACTTTC. Translating it yields CAISEFLRGSGANVLTF.

This chain joins TRBV30 and TRBJ1-2; D is undetermined. CDR1 and CDR2 from the germline V gene are GTSNPN and SVGIG (reference sequence). Trimming left V 0 bases short and J 4 bases short, with 9 bases between. The CDR3 length is 13 residues. The CDR3: CAWSVTQSYGYTF. The CDR3, as DNA: TGTGCCTGGAGTGTCACACAGTCCTATGGCTACACCTTC. Full variable domain (missing parts from reference TRBV30 and TRBJ1-2): SQTIHQWPATLVQPVGSPLSLECTVEGTSNPNLYWYRQAAGRGLQLLFYSVGIGQISSEVPQNLSASRPQDRQFILSSKKLLLSDSGFYLCAWSVTQSYGYTFGSGTRLTVV.

CDR3 amino acids: CAWSGGTGRNSPLHF. As DNA, the CDR3 is TGTGCCTGGAGTGGTGGGACAGGGCGTAATTCACCCCTCCACTTT. This chain links TRBV30 with TRBJ1-6, with 9 positions matching TRBD1. This CDR3 is built from 15 residues. The germline V gene has CDR1 GTSNPN and CDR2 SVGIG (reference sequence). Trimming at V came to 1 base and at J to 6 bases, leaving 4 bases not matched to a gene.

The CDR3 coding sequence is TGTGCCAGCAGCTTGTACGCGGCCTCTAATGAAAAACTGTTTTTT. This sequence encodes CASSLYAASNEKLFF. The rearrangement uses TRBV5-5 and TRBJ1-4; D is ambiguous. The CDR3 length is 15 residues. Germline V CDR1 and CDR2: SGHKS, YYEKEE (reference sequence). V was cut by 1 base and J by 3 bases, with 10 bases left in between.

This chain connects TRBV11-2 to TRBJ2-3, with 7 bases aligning to TRBD2. Germline values: CDR1 SGHAT, CDR2 FQNNGV. CDR3 length equals 14 residues. V lost 6 bases to trimming and J lost 0 bases; unmatched junction nucleotides: 3. This CDR3 is CASRRAGSTDTQYF. The CDR3 DNA follows: TGTGCCAGCAGGCGAGCGGGAAGCACAGATACGCAGTATTTT.

V usage is TRBV11-2 and J usage is TRBJ1-2, with unresolved D. The CDR3 sequence is 14 residues long. Looked up from germline, CDR1 is SGHAT and CDR2 is FQNNGV. Trimming removed 6 bases from V and 1 base from J, with 12 bases in between. The CDR3 is CASRVGGINYGYTF. CDR3 nucleotide sequence: TGTGCCAGCAGGGTGGGAGGGATTAACTATGGCTACACCTTC. Using reference TRBV11-2 and TRBJ1-2 for the parts outside the CDR3, the full variable domain is EAGVAQSPRYKIIEKRQSVAFWCNPISGHATLYWYQQILGQGPKLLIQFQNNGVVDDSQLPKDRFSAERLKGVDSTLKIQPAKLEDSAVYLCASRVGGINYGYTFGSGTRLTVV.

The chain couples TRBV18 to TRBJ1-3; a weak D match, TRBD1 (6 bases). Germline V gives CDR1 KGHSH, CDR2 LQKENI. The CDR3 runs 18 residues. The ends were cut back, 2 bases at V and 2 bases at J, with 19 bases in the middle. CDR3 nucleotide sequence: TGTGCCAGCTCACCAATCCAACAGGGCATTACCACTGGAAACACCATATATTTT. It yields the protein CASSPIQQGITTGNTIYF.

V usage is TRBV28 and J usage is TRBJ1-2, with 7 bases aligning to TRBD1. Germline-derived CDR1 and CDR2 are MDHEN and SYDVKM. Trimming at V came to 5 bases and at J to 7 bases, leaving 10 bases not matched to a gene. This CDR3 region has 14 residues. This CDR3 is CASSPHTGVRGYTF. The CDR3 DNA is TGTGCCAGCAGTCCCCATACAGGGGTGCGTGGCTACACCTTC.

This chain joins TRBV10-3 and TRBJ2-1; 7 bases map to TRBD2. CDR1 is ENHRY and CDR2 is SYGVKD in the germline V gene. The CDR3 extends over 13 amino acids. V was pared by 2 bases and J by 9 bases, with 4 bases of the junction left unmatched. CDR3 nucleotide sequence: TGTGCCATCAGTGAGGTGGAGCGGGGTGAGCAGTTCTTC. Amino acid sequence: CAISEVERGEQFF.

The rearrangement uses TRBV3-1 (or the pseudogene TRBV3-2) and TRBJ2-5, with D unresolved. Trimming took off 0 bases at V and 5 bases at J, with 10 bases between the two ends. The CDR3 sequence is 14 residues long. The V gene's germline CDR1 is LGHDT and CDR2 YNNKEL (reference sequence). The chain's CDR3 is CASSQERKRETQYF. CDR3 in DNA: TGTGCCAGCAGCCAAGAAAGGAAACGGGAGACCCAGTACTTC.

This clone was counted once. The V gene is TRBV28, the J gene TRBJ1-6; TRBD1 is a possible D gene (6 bases). The ends were cut back, 2 bases at V and 5 bases at J, with 19 bases in the middle. Germline V gene data show CDR1 as MDHEN and CDR2 as SYDVKM. The CDR3 totals 18 residues. Written as DNA, the CDR3 is TGTGCCAGCAGTTTAAGCTCAGTTAGGGGGTCTGATAATTCACCCCTCCACTTT. Protein: CASSLSSVRGSDNSPLHF.

The chain uses TRBV3-1 (or the pseudogene TRBV3-2) and TRBJ1-3; unclear D gene. V was trimmed by 4 bases and J by 1 base, leaving 14 bases between them. The germline V gene has CDR1 LGHDT and CDR2 YNNKEL (reference sequence). This CDR3 spans 16 amino acids. CDR3 nucleotide sequence: TGTGCCAGCAGCCGAGAACTCGGGAGGTCTGGAAACACCATATATTTT. It encodes CASSRELGRSGNTIYF.

The gene calls are TRBV5-4 and TRBJ1-2; the D is unclear. V was shortened by 0 bases and J by 7 bases, with 10 bases between the two germline ends. In germline, CDR1 is SGHNT, CDR2 YYREEE (reference sequence). This CDR3 comprises 13 residues. The CDR3 region is CASSLVAGIGYTF. The CDR3 DNA follows: TGTGCCAGCAGCTTGGTTGCGGGTATTGGCTACACCTTC.

The DNA for the CDR3 is TGTGCCAGCACGGGGTCGGGGAACACTGAAGCTTTCTTT. Translating gives CASTGSGNTEAFF. The chain carries TRBV6-5 and TRBJ1-1, with D unclear. V was trimmed by 7 bases and J by 1 base, leaving 10 bases between them. The CDR3 runs to 13 residues. Germline loops: CDR1 MNHEY, CDR2 SVGAGI.

This clone is a singleton in its sample. This rearrangement joins TRBV9 to TRBJ1-6; the D gene is possibly TRBD1 (5 bases). The CDR3 loop spans 14 amino acids. Germline V CDR1 and CDR2: SGDLS, YYNGEE. The V end lost 4 bases, the J end lost 5 bases, and 10 bases lay between the germline ends. The CDR3 DNA follows: TGTGCCAGCAGCTTAGGACAAGATAATTCACCCCTCCACTTT. Its protein is CASSLGQDNSPLHF.

This chain joins TRBV2 and TRBJ2-5; 9 bases line up with TRBD1. CDR1 is SNHLY and CDR2 is FYNNEI in the germline V gene. V was clipped by 1 base and J by 1 base; unmatched bases: 4. The CDR3 extends over 16 amino acids. The CDR3 spells CASSEEGTGTQETQYF. DNA of the CDR3: TGTGCCAGCAGTGAAGAGGGGACAGGGACCCAAGAGACCCAGTACTTC. Supplemented by reference TRBV2 and TRBJ2-5, the full variable domain reads EPEVTQTPSHQVTQMGQEVILRCVPISNHLYFYWYRQILGQKVEFLVSFYNNEISEKSEIFDDQFSVERPDGSNFTLKIRSTKLEDSAMYFCASSEEGTGTQETQYFGPGTRLLVL.

This clone occurred a few times. The chain links TRBV5-4 to TRBJ2-5, with D perhaps matching TRBD1 (5 bases). V was pared by 0 bases and J by 0 bases, with 9 bases between. Germline CDR1 and CDR2: SGHNT and YYREEE (reference sequence). The CDR3 has 15 residues. DNA for the CDR3: TGTGCCAGCAGCTTGGATCAGGGAAACCAAGAGACCCAGTACTTC. This sequence encodes CASSLDQGNQETQYF.

The CDR3 loop reads CASSLHPGGVGTEAFF. Here the CDR3 DNA reads TGTGCCAGCAGCTTACATCCAGGGGGCGTTGGTACTGAAGCTTTCTTT. The chain is built from TRBV7-2 and TRBJ1-1; TRBD1 aligns across 8 bases. J gave up 5 bases and V 2 bases, and 10 bases lay outside the gene matches. The CDR3 has 16 amino acids. From germline, CDR1 is SGHTA and CDR2 FQGNSA. The variable domain in full, completed from reference TRBV7-2 and TRBJ1-1, reads GAGVSQSPSNKVTEKGKDVELRCDPISGHTALYWYRQSLGQGLEFLIYFQGNSAPDKSGLPSDRFSAERTGGSVSTLTIQRTQQEDSAVYLCASSLHPGGVGTEAFFGQGTRLTVV.

The J gene is TRBJ2-1, the V gene TRBV7-3; D gene unclear. V shed 2 bases and J shed 5 bases, with 10 bases lying between them. The CDR3 runs 14 residues. Germline V gene sequence: CDR1 SGHTA, CDR2 FQGTGA. The CDR3 bases are TGTGCCAGCAGCTTAGGAGTGGGAAACAATGAGCAGTTCTTC. Translating gives CASSLGVGNNEQFF.

V gene TRBV19 combines with J gene TRBJ2-1; D possibly corresponds to TRBD2 (5 bases). V was clipped by 7 bases and J by 6 bases, with 13 bases between them. The CDR3 runs to 13 residues. CDR1 is LNHDA and CDR2 is SQIVND in the germline V gene (reference sequence). CDR3 loop: CASNGESGNEQFF. The CDR3 DNA sequence: TGTGCCAGTAACGGGGAGAGTGGCAATGAGCAGTTCTTC.

This clone was recorded only once. Since a much larger clone is just one base distant, this may be a read error. V usage is TRBV9 and J usage is TRBJ1-6; D remains unclear. CDR3 length equals 15 residues. From germline, CDR1 is SGDLS and CDR2 YYNGEE. V lost 0 bases to trimming and J lost 0 bases, with 4 bases between them. In DNA, the CDR3 is TGTGCCAGCAGCGTAGATAGCTCCTATAATTCACCCCTCCACTTT. It translates to CASSVDSSYNSPLHF.

The CDR3 sequence is CASTPQGQGNQPQHF. The CDR3 DNA follows: TGTGCCAGCACCCCGCAGGGACAGGGAAATCAGCCCCAGCATTTT. The chain combines TRBV28 with TRBJ1-5, with 9 bases identical to TRBD1. This CDR3 region has 15 residues. CDR1 MDHEN and CDR2 SYDVKM come from the germline V gene. V lost 7 bases, J lost 4 bases, and 8 bases stayed unmatched. The full variable domain, completed using reference TRBV28 and TRBJ1-5, is DVKVTQSSRYLVKRTGEKVFLECVQDMDHENMFWYRQDPGLGLRLIYFSYDVKMKEKGDIPEGYSVSREKKERFSLILESASTNQTSMYLCASTPQGQGNQPQHFGDGTRLSIL.

This chain connects TRBV10-3 to TRBJ2-7, with TRBD2 matching over 12 bases. The CDR3 sequence is 14 residues long. Germline lookup yields CDR1 ENHRY and CDR2 SYGVKD. Trimming took 10 bases from V and 1 from J; bases not matched to a gene: 5. CDR3 DNA: TGTGCCACCCTAGCGGGGGGGCAGTCCTACGAGCAGTACGTC. This gives the protein CATLAGGQSYEQYV.

The chain uses TRBV7-9 and TRBJ1-1; 10 nucleotides align to TRBD1. The CDR3 runs to 19 residues. Germline V gives CDR1 SEHNR, CDR2 FQNEAQ (reference sequence). With 4 bases clipped from V and 0 bases from J, the junction kept 14 bases outside the gene matches. The CDR3 is CASSWGGQGPVFLNTEAFF. In nucleotides, the CDR3 is TGTGCCAGCAGCTGGGGGGGACAGGGGCCCGTTTTTTTGAACACTGAAGCTTTCTTT.

This chain links TRBV30 with TRBJ1-2; D unclear. The CDR3 runs 13 residues. V was cut by 0 bases and J by 8 bases, with 13 bases left in between. CDR1 and CDR2 (germline): GTSNPN, SVGIG (reference sequence). The CDR3 bases are TGTGCCTGGAGTGTGCGGCAAAAGGGCGGCTACACCTTC. This translates into CAWSVRQKGGYTF.